The 15 T cell receptor beta chains in this list originate from one sample, sequenced in a study of blood T cells in healthy people across ages. For the second PCR, which ran for roughly 6 to 12 cycles, a sample-barcoded 5' primer and a J-beta primer mix were used. TCRdb ran MiXCR on the 5' RACE reads and lists one entry per CDR3 protein. The sample lists 750,000 to 950,000 distinct CDR3 sequences; approximately 55% were seen once. The sequenced material came from blood. Every receptor here comes from an elderly man in good health.

The CDR3 DNA sequence: TGCAGCGGCTATAAGAACACTGAAGCTTTCTTT. It codes for CSGYKNTEAFF. V gene TRBV29-1 combines with J gene TRBJ1-1; no clear D gene. CDR1 and CDR2 from the germline V gene are SQVTM and ANQGSEA. Trimming left V 7 bases short and J 1 base short, with 7 bases between. The length of the CDR3 is 11 residues. The whole variable domain, filled in from reference TRBV29-1 and TRBJ1-1, reads SAVISQKPSRDICQRGTSLTIQCQVDSQVTMMFWYRQQPGQSLTLIATANQGSEATYESGFVIDKFPISRPNLTFSTLTVSNMSPEDSSIYLCSGYKNTEAFFGQGTRLTVV.

The CDR3 loop reads CASSQVSVAGLYEQYF. The CDR3 DNA sequence: TGTGCCAGCAGCCAAGTTTCGGTAGCGGGCCTCTACGAGCAGTACTTC. The chain uses TRBV3-1 and TRBJ2-7; TRBD2 agrees at 7 bases. Germline values: CDR1 LGHDT, CDR2 YNNKEL (reference sequence). The CDR3 is made up of 16 amino acids. J was trimmed by 3 bases and V by 1 base; bases with no gene match: 9.

CDR3 in DNA: TGTGCCAGCAGCTTAATGCTCGGGACGAACACTGAAGCTTTCTTT. Translated: CASSLMLGTNTEAFF. The chain is built from TRBV7-3 and TRBJ1-1, with D perhaps matching TRBD1 (5 bases). V was trimmed by 1 base and J by 1 base, leaving 10 bases between them. Germline loops: CDR1 SGHTA, CDR2 FQGTGA. The CDR3 has 15 residues.

The V call is TRBV20-1, the J call TRBJ1-2; D might be TRBD1 (6 bases). The germline V gene has CDR1 DFQATT and CDR2 SNEGSKA (reference sequence). Trimming left V 7 bases short and J 2 bases short, with 14 bases between. CDR3 length: 13 residues. The CDR3 here is CSVIPGQNYGYTF. The CDR3 nucleotides read TGCAGTGTGATACCGGGACAAAACTATGGCTACACCTTC.

Only a few counts were recorded for this clonotype. The chain couples TRBV3-1 to TRBJ2-3, with D perhaps matching TRBD2 (5 bases). V gave up 4 bases and J gave up 4 bases, with 15 bases separating them. The CDR3 is 15 residues long. CDR1 is LGHDT and CDR2 is YNNKEL in the germline V gene (reference sequence). Written as DNA, the CDR3 is TGTGCCAGCAGCCGGTTCACCCAGAGGGCAGATACGCAGTATTTT. This codes for CASSRFTQRADTQYF.

This clonotype has more than one count but fewer than ten. This chain connects TRBV29-1 to TRBJ2-3; D may be TRBD2 (6 bases). Germline CDR1 and CDR2: SQVTM and ANQGSEA. Trimming stripped 6 bases from V and 14 bases from J, with 27 bases between. This CDR3 is built from 14 residues. DNA of the CDR3: TGCAGCGTGATCGGGAGCAGACAGCACAGAGACGCGTATTTT. Protein product: CSVIGSRQHRDAYF.

This clonotype turned up a few times. The V call is TRBV5-1, the J call TRBJ2-7; 11 bases align to TRBD1. Germline V gene sequence: CDR1 SGHRS, CDR2 YFSETQ. With 6 bases clipped from V and 7 bases from J, the junction kept 12 bases outside the gene matches. The CDR3 is 15 residues long. CDR3 loop: CASTTSGQGAEEQYF. CDR3 coding DNA: TGCGCCAGCACCACTTCCGGACAGGGGGCAGAAGAGCAGTACTTC.

The chain carries TRBV2 and TRBJ2-4; 7 bases are a match to TRBD1. After removal of 6 bases from V and 5 bases from J, the junction contained 7 bases not matched to a gene. CDR1 is SNHLY, CDR2 FYNNEI, per germline. This CDR3 has 14 residues. Written as DNA, the CDR3 is TGTGCCAGCAGGAGACAGGGCCGGGAAAACATTCAGTACTTC. Translation gives CASRRQGRENIQYF. Full variable domain (rest looked up from reference TRBV2 and TRBJ2-4): EPEVTQTPSHQVTQMGQEVILRCVPISNHLYFYWYRQILGQKVEFLVSFYNNEISEKSEIFDDQFSVERPDGSNFTLKIRSTKLEDSAMYFCASRRQGRENIQYFGAGTRLSVL.

The rearrangement joins TRBV28 to TRBJ2-1; D is tentatively TRBD1 or TRBD2 (5 bases each). V shed 6 bases and J shed 4 bases, with 13 bases lying between them. In germline, CDR1 is MDHEN, CDR2 SYDVKM. The CDR3 totals 14 residues. CDR3 amino acids: CASRGPYSYNEQFF. The CDR3 DNA sequence: TGTGCCAGCAGGGGACCATACTCGTACAATGAGCAGTTCTTC.

The chain has TRBV4-1 and TRBJ2-7, with TRBD2 identical over 7 bases. The CDR3 covers 14 residues. The junction had 7 bases not matched to a gene; V was cut back by 3 bases and J by 5 bases. Germline V gene lookup returns CDR1 MGHRA and CDR2 YSYEKL. The CDR3 is CASSHRAGVHEQYF. In DNA, the CDR3 is TGCGCCAGCAGCCACCGGGCGGGGGTCCACGAGCAGTACTTC.

The chain uses TRBV20-1 and TRBJ1-2; no reliable D call. CDR1 and CDR2 from the germline V gene are DFQATT and SNEGSKA (reference sequence). The CDR3 sequence is 12 residues long. Trimming took off 5 bases at V and 0 bases at J, with 7 bases between the two ends. The CDR3 reads CSAASTNYGYTF. CDR3 sequence (DNA): TGCAGTGCTGCCAGTACTAACTATGGCTACACCTTC.

This chain links TRBV6-2 or TRBV6-3 with TRBJ2-3; D is possibly TRBD2 (5 bases). Germline V gene sequence: CDR1 MNHEY, CDR2 SVGEGT. Trimming pared 8 bases from V and 14 bases from J, leaving 20 bases between. The CDR3 loop spans 12 amino acids. CDR3 in DNA: TGTGCCAGCGAAACGGGGAGTCGATACGCGTATTTT. It is translated as CASETGSRYAYF.

The chain has TRBV7-9 and TRBJ2-1; weak D call: TRBD1 (6 bases). Germline lookup yields CDR1 SEHNR and CDR2 FQNEAQ (reference sequence). The CDR3 totals 15 residues. V lost 2 bases and J 9 bases, leaving 17 bases between the germline ends. The CDR3: CASSLTWDIVGEQFF. The CDR3 DNA reads TGTGCCAGCAGCTTAACTTGGGACATCGTGGGTGAGCAGTTCTTC. The variable domain in full, completed from reference TRBV7-9 and TRBJ2-1, reads DTGVSQNPRHKITKRGQNVTFRCDPISEHNRLYWYRQTLGQGPEFLTYFQNEAQLEKSRLLSDRFSAERPKGSFSTLEIQRTEQGDSAMYLCASSLTWDIVGEQFFGPGTRLTVL.

This chain uses TRBV27 with TRBJ2-5, with 10 bases fitting TRBD2. CDR1 is MNHEY, CDR2 SMNVEV, per germline (reference sequence). The length of the CDR3 is 14 residues. J was trimmed by 8 bases and V by 6 bases; bases with no gene match: 9. The CDR3 DNA reads as TGTGCCAGCAGAAGAAGCGGGAGGGCCCCCACCCAGTACTTC. This gives the protein CASRRSGRAPTQYF.

The V gene is TRBV2, the J gene TRBJ2-2; maybe TRBD2 (6 bases). The CDR3 consists of 16 residues. Trimming left V 6 bases short and J 0 bases short, with 14 bases between. In germline, CDR1 is SNHLY, CDR2 FYNNEI. CDR3 sequence reads: CASSPTSFSNTGELFF. The CDR3 DNA sequence: TGTGCCAGCAGCCCCACTAGCTTCTCGAACACCGGGGAGCTGTTTTTT.